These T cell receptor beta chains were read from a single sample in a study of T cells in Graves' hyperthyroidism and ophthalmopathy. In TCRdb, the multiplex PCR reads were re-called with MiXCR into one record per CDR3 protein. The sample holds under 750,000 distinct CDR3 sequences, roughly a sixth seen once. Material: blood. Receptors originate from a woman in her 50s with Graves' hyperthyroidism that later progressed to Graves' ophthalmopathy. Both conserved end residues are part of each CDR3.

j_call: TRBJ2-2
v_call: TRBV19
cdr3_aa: CASSSAANTGELFF

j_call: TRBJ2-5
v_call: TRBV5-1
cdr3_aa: CASSFGSRAYQETQYF

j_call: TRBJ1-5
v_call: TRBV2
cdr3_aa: CASSGDSFSNQPQHF

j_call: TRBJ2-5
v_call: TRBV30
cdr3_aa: CAWDLAETQYF

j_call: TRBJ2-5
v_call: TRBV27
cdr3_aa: CASSGGQGGFLETQYF

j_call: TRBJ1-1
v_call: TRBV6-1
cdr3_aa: CASRVQDREDTEAFF

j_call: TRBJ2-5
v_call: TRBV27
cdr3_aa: CASSETGDWETQYF

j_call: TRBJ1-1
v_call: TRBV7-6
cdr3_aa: CASSLEVGGLSTEAFF

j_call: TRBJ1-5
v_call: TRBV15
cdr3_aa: CATSQSSNQPQHF

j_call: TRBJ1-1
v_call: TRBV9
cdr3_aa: CASSVVGDQGTEAFF

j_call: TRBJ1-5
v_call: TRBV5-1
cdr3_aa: CASSLDAGGSNQPQHF

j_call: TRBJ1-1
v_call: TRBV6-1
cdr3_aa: CASKGLTEAFF

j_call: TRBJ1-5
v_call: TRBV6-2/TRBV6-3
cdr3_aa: CASSYSRNRYSNQPQHF

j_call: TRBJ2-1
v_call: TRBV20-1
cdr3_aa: CSAYPSGTYNEQFF

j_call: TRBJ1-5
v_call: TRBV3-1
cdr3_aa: CASSPYREQPQHF

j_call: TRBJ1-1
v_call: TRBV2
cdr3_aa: CASSRLTGAPDAFF

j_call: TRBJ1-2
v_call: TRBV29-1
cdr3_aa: CSVEEPTGGGFGYTF

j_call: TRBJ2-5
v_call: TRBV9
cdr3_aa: CASSVTWAWETQYF

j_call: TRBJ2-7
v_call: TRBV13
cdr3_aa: CASSLQGPLSYEQYF

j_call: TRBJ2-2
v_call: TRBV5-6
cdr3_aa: CASSLVGGARTGELFF

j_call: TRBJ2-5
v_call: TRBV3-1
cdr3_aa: CASSKYLLANRQETQYF

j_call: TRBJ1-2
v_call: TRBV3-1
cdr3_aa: CASSLNRVKSGKYGYTF

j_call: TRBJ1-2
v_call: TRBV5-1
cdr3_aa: CASSLEVGSGTGHGYTF

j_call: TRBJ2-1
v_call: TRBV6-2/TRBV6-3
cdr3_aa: CASSYPERNEQFF

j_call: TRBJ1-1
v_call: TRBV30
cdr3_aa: CAWSDNGYSEAFF

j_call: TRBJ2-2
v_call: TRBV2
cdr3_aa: CASSDVGLGELFF